This T cell receptor (beta chain) was sequenced during a study of blood T cell repertoires in COVID-19. Trimming removed 5 bases at V and 6 bases at J, with 20 bases between. Germline-derived CDR1 and CDR2 are SGHVS and FQNEAQ. The CDR3 has 16 amino acids. Data came from immunoSEQ multiplex PCR; TCRdb stores just in-frame clones and leaves some out. Of roughly 150,000 clones detected, about 81% appear once; the ten largest clones hold around 10%. The gene calls are TRBV7-8 and TRBJ1-5; TRBD1 is a possible D gene (6 bases). The source material was peripheral blood. The clonotype originates from a man in his 60s with active or convalescent COVID-19. The CDR3 here is CASSVQGKGLGQPQHF. Here the CDR3 DNA reads TGTGCCAGCAGCGTACAGGGTAAGGGGCTTGGTCAGCCCCAGCATTTT.